These T cell receptor beta chains were read from a single sample in a study of tumor-infiltrating lymphocytes in localized non-small cell lung cancer. Using immunoSEQ multiplex PCR, the repertoire was profiled, and TCRdb retains in-frame clones only, with some absent. The table lists roughly 7,200 clones, around 55% of them singletons. What was sequenced was lung tumor tissue. Receptor source: a human donor with non-small cell lung cancer. CDR3s leave out the opening cysteine and the closing phenylalanine or tryptophan. For some rows the clone size is stated as once, few or many, or as a class when expanded; others skip it.

abundance | v_gene | CDR3aa
NA | TRBV28 | ASGRNEQF
NA | TRBV15 | ATSRGPGEGDPDTQY
NA | TRBV6-4 | ASSRANTDEQY
NA | TRBV28 | ASEGPRNNYEQY
few | TRBV15 | ATSMGLASTGELF
few | TRBV5-4 | ASSPGHGEVRGEKLF
NA | TRBV7-9 | ASSLAGGLNTEAF
few | TRBV6-1 | ASSDAPTQETQY
NA | TRBV5-1 | ASSLEGQGKTQY
few | TRBV11-2 | ASSLAEGVYGYT
NA | TRBV11-2 | ASSQLGREQF
NA | TRBV14 | ASSRIAGGPGEQF
once | TRBV4-3 | ASSQFQLTDTQY
NA | TRBV11-2 | ASSLRMGQATAGELF
NA | TRBV7-2 | ASSRAGTGVAYEQY
NA | TRBV13 | ASSLRTSGSKFGEQF
once | TRBV6-6 | ASSSTDSGYPEAF
NA | TRBV7-9 | ASSRTSGKSYEQY
few | TRBV9 | ASSVGYNEQF
NA | TRBV5-4 | ASSLGGGETQY
NA | TRBV7-9 | ASSPRIGGNTGELF